This T cell receptor beta chain was identified in a study of CD8 T cells in ankylosing spondylitis. Overall study results and limits: It appeared that ankylosing spondylitis blood was characterized by a TCR beta motif of fewer than ten highly homologous variants.

MiXCR, run by TCRdb on the 5' RACE reads, gives a single entry per CDR3 protein. The sample holds approximately 400,000 distinct CDR3 sequences, about 25% seen once. This clonotype occurred many times. Its antigen is as yet unknown. Germline V gives CDR1 SGHDT, CDR2 YYEEEE. The CDR3 runs to 13 residues. V shed 1 base and J shed 10 bases, with 12 bases lying between them. V and J are TRBV5-6 and TRBJ2-1, with unresolved D. The sequenced material came from blood, either unsorted or a sorted T cell fraction (not recorded which). The origin of this receptor is a male donor with ankylosing spondylitis. The CDR3 reads CASSLKDLREQFF. Written as DNA, the CDR3 is TGTGCCAGCAGCTTGAAAGACCTCAGGGAGCAGTTCTTC.